These T cell receptor beta chains were read from a single sample in a study of T cell responses to AZD1222 COVID-19 vaccine. Only in-frame clones appear in the TCRdb table, and some are missing; sequencing was by immunoSEQ multiplex PCR. The sample records around 150,000 clones, more than 80% being singletons. The sequencing here drew on peripheral blood, taken 28 days after the second AZD1222 dose. Receptors were obtained from an adult who received the AZD1222 COVID-19 vaccine. Both conserved end residues are part of each CDR3. The D gene is left open where the match is weak. For some rows the clone size is stated as once, few or many, or as a class when expanded; others skip it.

d_call j_call clone_size v_call cdr3_aa cdr3_nt
TRBD2 TRBJ2-3 - TRBV20-1 CSASAGTSGTDTQYF TGCAGTGCTAGTGCCGGGACTAGCGGCACAGATACGCAGTATTTT
TRBD1 TRBJ2-7 - TRBV18 CASSQPGTGWHEQYF TGTGCCAGCTCGCAACCCGGGACAGGGTGGCACGAGCAGTACTTC
TRBD1 TRBJ1-2 - TRBV6-1 CASREGGTGSTF TGTGCCAGCAGGGAAGGGGGGACAGGATCCACCTTC
- TRBJ2-7 - TRBV18 CASSQTTGYEQYF TGTGCCAGCTCTCAAACTACGGGATACGAGCAGTACTTC
- TRBJ1-6 - TRBV25-1 CASTTGTPTAPLHF TGTGCCAGCACTACCGGGACACCGACGGCACCCCTCCACTTT
TRBD2 TRBJ2-3 - TRBV9 CASSDAPILAGGTDTQYF TGTGCCAGCAGCGACGCCCCCATACTAGCGGGAGGAACAGATACGCAGTATTTT
- TRBJ1-5 few TRBV25-1 CASSDGRGIDPQHF TGTGCCAGCAGTGATGGGAGGGGAATTGATCCCCAGCATTTT
TRBD1 TRBJ1-5 - TRBV6-4 CASSQVPGTGGSQPQHF TGTGCCAGCAGTCAGGTACCCGGGACAGGGGGTAGTCAGCCCCAGCATTTT
- TRBJ1-1 - TRBV2 CASRREFGTEAFF TGTGCCAGCAGAAGGGAATTTGGCACTGAAGCTTTCTTT
- TRBJ1-1 - TRBV6-5 CASEINTEAFF TGTGCCAGCGAAATCAACACTGAAGCTTTCTTT
TRBD1 TRBJ1-5 - TRBV19 CASSTYGQDNQPQHF TGTGCCAGTAGTACCTACGGACAGGATAATCAGCCCCAGCATTTT
TRBD1 TRBJ2-7 - TRBV11-1 CASSLRTGARTYEQYF TGTGCCAGCAGCTTACGGACAGGGGCGCGTACCTACGAGCAGTACTTC
- TRBJ1-1 - TRBV4-2 CASSQESGTTEAFF TGTGCCAGCAGCCAAGAATCGGGAACCACTGAAGCTTTCTTT
TRBD1 TRBJ2-7 - TRBV14 CASSQGSSGTGSYEQYF TGTGCCAGCAGCCAAGGGTCTTCCGGGACAGGCTCCTACGAGCAGTACTTC
TRBD1 TRBJ1-5 - TRBV2 CASSMGQSGPPQHF TGTGCCAGCAGTATGGGACAGTCAGGACCGCCCCAGCATTTT
- TRBJ1-3 - TRBV6-5 CASSWGGNTIYF TGTGCCAGCAGCTGGGGTGGAAACACCATATATTTT
- TRBJ1-2 - TRBV27 CASSLSSGAGHGYTF TGTGCCAGCAGTTTATCTTCGGGGGCGGGACATGGCTACACCTTC
- TRBJ2-1 - TRBV7-6 CASSFGLGSSYNEQFF TGTGCCAGCAGCTTCGGCCTGGGGAGCTCCTACAATGAGCAGTTCTTC
- TRBJ1-2 - TRBV7-9 CASSSDTRWGGYTF TGTGCCAGCAGCTCGGACACCCGGTGGGGTGGCTACACCTTC
TRBD2 TRBJ2-3 - TRBV7-9 CASSPDGTSGRGRSDTQYF TGTGCCAGCAGCCCGGATGGGACTAGCGGGAGGGGAAGGTCAGATACGCAGTATTTT
- TRBJ1-4 - TRBV19 CASSQGPTNEKLFF TGTGCCAGTAGTCAGGGGCCGACTAATGAAAAACTGTTTTTT
- TRBJ1-2 - TRBV7-9 CAGQGQGNYGYTF TGTGCCGGGCAGGGGCAGGGGAACTATGGCTACACCTTC
- TRBJ1-1 - TRBV7-9 CVEGDGRTEAFF TGTGTAGAAGGGGACGGTCGAACTGAAGCTTTCTTT
- TRBJ2-1 - TRBV5-1 CASSLVGQGSGNEQFF TGCGCCAGCAGCTTGGTTGGGCAGGGAAGTGGCAATGAGCAGTTCTTC
- TRBJ1-2 - TRBV7-9 CASSYDKEGYTF TGTGCCAGCAGCTATGACAAGGAAGGCTACACCTTC
- TRBJ1-1 - TRBV27 CASSFGAGREYTEAFF TGTGCCAGCAGTTTCGGTGCTGGCAGGGAGTATACTGAAGCTTTCTTT
- TRBJ1-1 - TRBV2 CASSEGGAGKAFF TGTGCCAGCAGTGAGGGGGGGGCAGGGAAGGCTTTCTTT
TRBD1 TRBJ1-6 - TRBV3-1/TRBV3-2 CASAGTGGDSPLHF TGTGCCAGCGCGGGGACAGGGGGTGATTCACCCCTCCACTTT
- TRBJ2-5 once TRBV16 CASSQSLRFQETQYF TGTGCCAGCAGCCAATCTTTAAGGTTCCAAGAGACCCAGTACTTC
- TRBJ1-5 - TRBV5-4 CASSLEGGNQPQHF TGTGCCAGCAGCTTGGAAGGGGGCAATCAGCCCCAGCATTTT
- TRBJ2-4 - TRBV14 CASSRAGLAKNIQYF TGTGCCAGCAGCCGAGCAGGTTTAGCCAAAAACATTCAGTACTTC
- TRBJ1-5 - TRBV21-1 CAPLGDRSNQPQHF TGTGCCCCTCTTGGGGACAGGAGCAATCAGCCCCAGCATTTT